These 29 T cell receptor beta chains originate from one sample sequenced in a study of monozygotic twins with inflammatory bowel disease. TCRdb re-called the 5' RACE reads and shows each CDR3 protein once, DNA omitted. The sample's table shows about 160,000 distinct CDR3 sequences. Sequencing was done on a sample of blood. Receptor source: a human donor with ulcerative colitis or Crohn's disease, or a healthy co-twin of an affected twin (not recorded which).

The CDR3 sequence: CAISGGQVGNNEQFF. The chain is built from TRBV10-3 and TRBJ2-1; checking the TCRdb D call of TRBD1 is not possible without DNA. The CDR3 is 15 residues long. In germline, CDR1 is ENHRY, CDR2 SYGVKD.

This chain uses TRBV5-1 with TRBJ2-1; TCRdb picks TRBD2, but there is no DNA to check that call. CDR1 is SGHRS and CDR2 is YFSETQ in the germline V gene. The CDR3 extends over 15 amino acids. This chain's CDR3 is CASSFGTSVFNEQFF. Full variable domain (outside the CDR3, taken from reference TRBV5-1 and TRBJ2-1): KAGVTQTPRYLIKTRGQQVTLSCSPISGHRSVSWYQQTPGQGLQFLFEYFSETQRNKGNFPGRFSGRQFSNSRSEMNVSTLELGDSALYLCASSFGTSVFNEQFFGPGTRLTVL.

The gene calls are TRBV19 and TRBJ2-1; TCRdb returns TRBD1, unconfirmable since there is no DNA. This CDR3 has 13 amino acids. Germline CDR1 is LNHDA and CDR2 is SQIVND (reference sequence). This CDR3 reads CASSGQVYNEQFF.

The chain joins TRBV6-6 to TRBJ1-5; the D call from TCRdb, TRBD1, cannot be confirmed without DNA. CDR1 and CDR2 from the germline V gene are MNHNY and SVGAGI (reference sequence). The CDR3 covers 14 residues. CDR3 sequence: CASSLRGGNQPQHF.

This sequence joins TRBV28 and TRBJ2-1; TCRdb returns TRBD2, unconfirmable since there is no DNA. Germline CDR1 is MDHEN and CDR2 is SYDVKM. The CDR3 runs to 13 residues. The CDR3 loop is CASQAGGINEQFF. The variable domain in full, completed from reference TRBV28 and TRBJ2-1, reads DVKVTQSSRYLVKRTGEKVFLECVQDMDHENMFWYRQDPGLGLRLIYFSYDVKMKEKGDIPEGYSVSREKKERFSLILESASTNQTSMYLCASQAGGINEQFFGPGTRLTVL.

The chain carries TRBV29-1 and TRBJ2-7; TCRdb reports TRBD2, a call that lacks DNA to check it against. The CDR3 is 16 amino acids. Germline V CDR1 and CDR2: SQVTM, ANQGSEA. CDR3 amino acids: CSVDLPAGGPKGEQYF.

The chain combines TRBV6-6 with TRBJ2-2; TCRdb designates TRBD1, a call that cannot be tested without DNA. CDR3 size: 11 residues. The germline V gene has CDR1 MNHNY and CDR2 SVGAGI (reference sequence). This CDR3 reads CASTGSGELFF.

The genes are TRBV24-1 and TRBJ2-1; TCRdb proposes TRBD1, but this gene call is untestable without DNA. The CDR3 totals 14 residues. Germline values: CDR1 KGHDR, CDR2 SFDVKD. The CDR3 region is CATSDWGRDNEQFF.

The rearrangement uses TRBV6-2 or TRBV6-3 and TRBJ2-7. The CDR3 loop spans 14 amino acids. Germline assignment: CDR1 MNHEY and CDR2 SVGEGT. The CDR3 sequence is CASSLSGRTYEQYF.

J is TRBJ2-3 and V is TRBV5-1. CDR1 and CDR2 (germline): SGHRS, YFSETQ. This CDR3 is 12 amino acids long. The CDR3 loop is CASSLETDTQYF.

The CDR3 protein is CASSQAQGSGTEAFF. The V gene is TRBV3-1, the J gene TRBJ1-1. The CDR3 extends over 15 amino acids. Germline CDR1 and CDR2: LGHDT and YNNKEL (reference sequence).

CDR3: CASSLGFWDFLTGELFF. This chain joins TRBV5-1 and TRBJ2-2; TCRdb calls TRBD2, which cannot be checked without DNA. The V gene's germline CDR1 is SGHRS and CDR2 YFSETQ. This CDR3 has 17 residues.

The chain has TRBV30 and TRBJ2-7. CDR3 length: 16 residues. Per the germline V gene, CDR1 is GTSNPN and CDR2 is SVGIG (reference sequence). CDR3 sequence: CAWSRPEFERKYEQYF.

The chain joins TRBV9 to TRBJ2-1; the D call of TRBD1 rests on TCRdb alone, since no DNA is present to check it. The germline CDR1 and CDR2 sequences are SGDLS and YYNGEE. The CDR3 runs to 15 residues. The CDR3 loop reads CASSVGGDSYNEQFF. The variable domain in full, with the rest retrieved from reference TRBV9 and TRBJ2-1, is DSGVTQTPKHLITATGQRVTLRCSPRSGDLSVYWYQQSLDQGLQFLIQYYNGEERAKGNILERFSAQQFPDLHSELNLSSLELGDSALYFCASSVGGDSYNEQFFGPGTRLTVL.

V usage is TRBV19 and J usage is TRBJ2-7; TCRdb designates TRBD1, a call that cannot be tested without DNA. Germline CDR1 reads LNHDA; CDR2 reads SQIVND (reference sequence). The CDR3 spans 15 residues. CDR3 residues: CASSTRTGLSYEQYF. The complete variable domain, with remaining parts taken from reference TRBV19 and TRBJ2-7, reads DGGITQSPKYLFRKEGQNVTLSCEQNLNHDAMYWYRQDPGQGLRLIYYSQIVNDFQKGDIAEGYSVSREKKESFPLTVTSAQKNPTAFYLCASSTRTGLSYEQYFGPGTRLTVT.

This rearrangement joins TRBV9 to TRBJ2-1; TCRdb calls TRBD2, which cannot be checked without DNA. The CDR3 runs to 19 residues. The germline V gene encodes CDR1 SGDLS and CDR2 YYNGEE. This chain's CDR3 is CASSVDTPWGTSVSDEQFF.

The V call is TRBV3-1, the J call TRBJ1-2. The CDR3 covers 13 residues. Germline CDR1 LGHDT, CDR2 YNNKEL (reference sequence). The CDR3 region is CASSHEANYGYTF.

The rearrangement links TRBV5-1 to TRBJ2-7. Germline V lookup: CDR1 SGHRS, CDR2 YFSETQ. The CDR3 runs 15 residues. CDR3 protein: CASSLGDGSPYEQYF. The complete variable domain, with remaining parts taken from reference TRBV5-1 and TRBJ2-7, reads KAGVTQTPRYLIKTRGQQVTLSCSPISGHRSVSWYQQTPGQGLQFLFEYFSETQRNKGNFPGRFSGRQFSNSRSEMNVSTLELGDSALYLCASSLGDGSPYEQYFGPGTRLTVT.

V is TRBV14 and J is TRBJ1-2. Germline V lookup: CDR1 SGHDN, CDR2 FVKESK. This CDR3 has 15 residues. The CDR3 protein is CASSQSFIANYGYTF.

The chain employs TRBV6-1 and TRBJ2-7. Germline-derived CDR1 and CDR2 are MNHNS and SASEGT. The CDR3 runs to 15 residues. The CDR3 here is CASSQPKTDYYEQYF.

The chain carries TRBV5-1 and TRBJ2-2. This CDR3 is 15 amino acids long. Per germline, CDR1 SGHRS and CDR2 YFSETQ. CDR3 sequence reads: CASSSDYLDTGELFF.

The rearrangement uses TRBV6-1 and TRBJ1-6; TCRdb calls TRBD1, which cannot be checked without DNA. Germline loops: CDR1 MNHNS, CDR2 SASEGT. This CDR3 contains 15 residues. The CDR3 is CASREEGGLNSPLHF.

The chain is built from TRBV19 and TRBJ1-1. Germline V gene lookup returns CDR1 LNHDA and CDR2 SQIVND (reference sequence). CDR3 length: 14 amino acids. The CDR3 spells CASSIRHQSTEAFF.

The chain combines TRBV18 with TRBJ2-5. The CDR3 spans 14 residues. Germline V gene lookup returns CDR1 KGHSH and CDR2 LQKENI. The CDR3 reads CASSPPAGGETQYF.

The chain is built from TRBV6-2 or TRBV6-3 and TRBJ2-1. Germline-derived CDR1 and CDR2 are MNHEY and SVGEGT. CDR3 length: 13 amino acids. CDR3 in amino acids: CASNVEAYNEQFF.

The chain uses TRBV5-1 and TRBJ2-3; the TCRdb D gene call, TRBD2, has no DNA to confirm it. The CDR3 consists of 15 residues. The germline CDR1 and CDR2 sequences are SGHRS and YFSETQ. The CDR3 spells CASSLAVGGTDTQYF. Looking up the rest from reference TRBV5-1 and TRBJ2-3 gives the full variable domain: KAGVTQTPRYLIKTRGQQVTLSCSPISGHRSVSWYQQTPGQGLQFLFEYFSETQRNKGNFPGRFSGRQFSNSRSEMNVSTLELGDSALYLCASSLAVGGTDTQYFGPGTRLTVL.

This chain uses TRBV24-1 with TRBJ2-3; TCRdb indicates TRBD1, and absent DNA this call remains unverified. Per the germline V gene, CDR1 is KGHDR and CDR2 is SFDVKD. CDR3 length: 17 residues. CDR3 protein: CATSDRWGTGGTDTQYF.

The J gene is TRBJ1-5, the V gene TRBV5-5. CDR3 length: 15 residues. The germline CDR1 and CDR2 sequences are SGHKS and YYEKEE (reference sequence). The CDR3 loop is CASSLGRISNQPQHF.

The chain links TRBV5-1 to TRBJ2-1; as DNA is missing, the TRBD2 call by TCRdb cannot be tested. CDR1 and CDR2 (germline): SGHRS, YFSETQ. The CDR3 totals 17 residues. The CDR3 region is CASSLYRAGGLPNEQFF. The full variable domain, completed using reference TRBV5-1 and TRBJ2-1, is KAGVTQTPRYLIKTRGQQVTLSCSPISGHRSVSWYQQTPGQGLQFLFEYFSETQRNKGNFPGRFSGRQFSNSRSEMNVSTLELGDSALYLCASSLYRAGGLPNEQFFGPGTRLTVL.